The 27 T cell receptor beta chains below were found in one sample sequenced in a study of cytomegalovirus exposure and HLA in healthy donors. PCR was performed using 60 Vbeta and 13 Jbeta primers. The data were produced by immunoSEQ multiplex PCR, yet TCRdb's version contains in-frame clones alone and is incomplete. The sample holds hundreds of thousands of clones, 65% to 75% seen once. Material for sequencing was PBMCs. The source of these receptors is a woman in her 30s in good health and CMV-seronegative.

This clone has only a few counts. The junction differs from germline at one of its ends, possibly a read error. The genes are TRBV6-1 and TRBJ1-1, with 7 bases aligning to TRBD1. CDR3 length: 19 amino acids. Germline V CDR1 and CDR2: MNHNS, SASEGT. CDR3 in amino acids: CASTEAGGGTARPNTEAFF. The DNA for the CDR3 is TGTGCCAGCACTGAAGCGGGGGGTGGGACAGCCCGGCCGAACACTGAAGCTTTCTTT.

The rearrangement joins TRBV7-2 to TRBJ2-3; TRBD2 matches at 7 bases. CDR3 size: 15 residues. Germline CDR1 is SGHTA and CDR2 is FQGNSA. V dropped 4 bases and J dropped 2; count of bases not matched to a gene: 6. The CDR3 DNA reads TGTGCCAGCAGCTCCGGGACTACCCACACAGATACGCAGTATTTT. Its protein product is CASSSGTTHTDTQYF.

The J gene is TRBJ2-3, the V gene TRBV11-2; 9 nucleotides line up with TRBD1. The V gene end was trimmed by 2 bases and the J gene end by 3 bases; junction bases not matched to a gene: 9. Germline CDR1 and CDR2: SGHAT and FQNNGV. The CDR3 totals 17 residues. The CDR3 loop reads CASSLMAPGTGTDTQYF. In DNA form, the CDR3 reads TGTGCCAGCAGCTTAATGGCTCCGGGGACAGGGACAGATACGCAGTATTTT.

V usage is TRBV2 and J usage is TRBJ2-7, with D possibly being TRBD2 (6 bases). V shed 6 bases and J shed 4 bases, with 19 bases lying between them. CDR3 size: 15 residues. The V gene's germline CDR1 is SNHLY and CDR2 FYNNEI. Written as DNA, the CDR3 is TGTGCCAGCAGATTTATAGCGGACGTTCTTTACGAGCAGTACTTC. This sequence encodes CASRFIADVLYEQYF.

This clone was observed a handful of times. V usage is TRBV5-5 and J usage is TRBJ1-2; a weak D match, TRBD1 (6 bases). Germline V gives CDR1 SGHKS, CDR2 YYEKEE (reference sequence). Trimming took off 4 bases at V and 4 bases at J, with 11 bases between the two ends. This CDR3 is 13 amino acids long. DNA of the CDR3: TGTGCCAGCAGCCCCGGACAGCGCTATGGCTACACCTTC. Protein sequence: CASSPGQRYGYTF.

The genes are TRBV21-1 and TRBJ2-3; TRBD2 reflects the table's D call only, with no check against the DNA. TRBV21-1 is termed a pseudogene. This CDR3 spans 15 amino acids. CDR3 sequence reads: CASSKGPGEGDTQYF. The CDR3 DNA is TGTGCCAGCAGCAAAGGGCCAGGGGAGGGAGATACGCAGTATTTT.

The rearrangement uses TRBV6-5 and TRBJ2-5, with 7 bases lining up with TRBD2. The better agreement between TRBJ2-7 and the DNA end casts doubt on the J call. Germline lookup yields CDR1 MNHEY and CDR2 SVGAGI. The CDR3 is made up of 14 amino acids. CDR3 in DNA: TGTGCCAGCAGGTCACTAGCGAGATACTACGAGCAGTACTTC. Protein sequence: CASRSLARYYEQYF.

The chain recombines TRBV9 with TRBJ2-1, with TRBD2 matching over 8 bases. The length of the CDR3 is 12 residues. Trimming at V came to 4 bases and at J to 11 bases, leaving 5 bases not matched to a gene. Germline lookup yields CDR1 SGDLS and CDR2 YYNGEE. CDR3 protein: CASSILSGKQFF. CDR3 DNA: TGTGCCAGCAGCATACTTAGCGGGAAGCAGTTCTTC. The complete variable domain, with remaining parts taken from reference TRBV9 and TRBJ2-1, reads DSGVTQTPKHLITATGQRVTLRCSPRSGDLSVYWYQQSLDQGLQFLIQYYNGEERAKGNILERFSAQQFPDLHSELNLSSLELGDSALYFCASSILSGKQFFGPGTRLTVL.

This clone is a singleton in its sample. The CDR3 DNA sequence: TGTGCCAGCAGCTCCCGTAAACAGGGGGCGCTTGGCTACACCTTC. This translates into CASSSRKQGALGYTF. The chain links TRBV7-8 to TRBJ1-2; 9 bases align to TRBD1. The CDR3 length is 15 residues. The germline V gene encodes CDR1 SGHVS and CDR2 FQNEAQ. Germline trimming cut 4 bases from V and 7 bases from J; bases unmatched to any gene: 10. Looking up the rest from reference TRBV7-8 and TRBJ1-2 gives the full variable domain: GAGVSQSPRYKVAKRGQDVALRCDPISGHVSLFWYQQALGQGPEFLTYFQNEAQLDKSGLPSDRFFAERPEGSVSTLKIQRTQQEDSAVYLCASSSRKQGALGYTFGSGTRLTVV.

This clone appeared a single time. The genes are TRBV9 and TRBJ2-1; 12 nucleotides align to TRBD2. CDR3 size: 14 residues. The germline V gene encodes CDR1 SGDLS and CDR2 YYNGEE. J lost 4 bases, V lost 4 bases, and 0 bases had no gene match. For the CDR3, the DNA is TGTGCCAGCAGCCTAGCGGGGGGGTACAATGAGCAGTTCTTC. It codes for CASSLAGGYNEQFF. The variable domain in full, with the rest retrieved from reference TRBV9 and TRBJ2-1, is DSGVTQTPKHLITATGQRVTLRCSPRSGDLSVYWYQQSLDQGLQFLIQYYNGEERAKGNILERFSAQQFPDLHSELNLSSLELGDSALYFCASSLAGGYNEQFFGPGTRLTVL.

This rearrangement joins TRBV5-8 to TRBJ2-2; 7 positions agree with TRBD1. Trimming removed 0 bases from V and 4 bases from J; junction bases left unmatched: 3. The V gene's germline CDR1 is SGHTS and CDR2 YDEGEE. The CDR3 runs to 15 residues. CDR3 nucleotide sequence: TGTGCCAGCAGCTTGGAGGGGGCGAGCACCGGGGAGCTGTTTTTT. Its translation: CASSLEGASTGELFF.

The genes are TRBV6-1 and TRBJ2-7; D gene ambiguous. This CDR3 has 11 residues. The germline V gene has CDR1 MNHNS and CDR2 SASEGT. Trimming pared 5 bases from V and 4 bases from J, leaving 6 bases between. Here the CDR3 DNA reads TGTGCCAGCAGTTTCAGATACGAGCAGTACTTC. Translation gives CASSFRYEQYF.

This chain joins TRBV30 and TRBJ1-2; 8 bases are shared with TRBD1. This CDR3 has 18 residues. The germline gives CDR1 GTSNPN, CDR2 SVGIG (reference sequence). The ends lost 3 bases at V and 1 base at J; junction bases unmatched: 16. The CDR3 DNA follows: TGTGCCTGGAGAGAGATGGGACAGGCCAAATATAGTAACTATGGCTACACCTTC. Translating it yields CAWREMGQAKYSNYGYTF.

The chain joins TRBV30 to TRBJ1-6; TRBD1 is a possible D gene (5 bases). Trimming stripped 1 base from V and 8 bases from J, with 15 bases between. Germline CDR1 reads GTSNPN; CDR2 reads SVGIG (reference sequence). This CDR3 spans 15 amino acids. CDR3 in amino acids: CAWSAGDPGDSPLHF. CDR3 DNA sequence: TGTGCCTGGAGTGCGGGTGACCCGGGGGATTCACCCCTCCACTTT.

The V and J genes are TRBV6-5 and TRBJ1-4, with TRBD1 matching over 9 bases. V lost 8 bases to trimming and J lost 8 bases; unmatched junction nucleotides: 9. The CDR3 contains 14 residues. The V gene's germline CDR1 is MNHEY and CDR2 SVGAGI. CDR3 sequence: CASETGTGSEKLFF. The CDR3 coding sequence is TGTGCCAGCGAAACCGGGACAGGGTCCGAAAAACTGTTTTTT.

The chain couples TRBV5-1 to TRBJ2-1; no clear D. The germline CDR1 and CDR2 sequences are SGHRS and YFSETQ. V lost 7 bases and J lost 0, with 8 bases in between. The CDR3 totals 13 residues. The DNA for the CDR3 is TGCGCCAGCGGCTCCAGCTCCTACAATGAGCAGTTCTTC. This encodes CASGSSSYNEQFF.

The chain is built from TRBV4-2 and TRBJ2-3; possible D gene TRBD2, 7 bases. V lost 4 bases and J lost 2, with 13 bases in between. The CDR3 loop spans 15 amino acids. Germline V CDR1 and CDR2: LGHNA, YNFKEQ. The CDR3 region is CASSPGGGNTDTQYF. CDR3 DNA sequence: TGTGCCAGCAGCCCGGGGGGCGGGAACACAGATACGCAGTATTTT.

This clone was picked up a small number of times. The V gene is TRBV5-1, the J gene TRBJ1-1; a weak D match, TRBD1 (5 bases). V was pared by 5 bases and J by 1 base, with 18 bases between. Looked up from germline, CDR1 is SGHRS and CDR2 is YFSETQ. The CDR3 is 16 amino acids. The CDR3 bases are TGCGCCAGCAGGGACAACTCGGGAGGTACGAACACTGAAGCTTTCTTT. This sequence encodes CASRDNSGGTNTEAFF.

V gene TRBV10-1 combines with J gene TRBJ1-1, with TRBD1 matching over 7 bases. J was trimmed by 5 bases and V by 5 bases; bases with no gene match: 2. The length of the CDR3 is 12 residues. CDR1 is WNHNN, CDR2 SYGVQD, per germline (reference sequence). The CDR3 loop is CASSTGVTEAFF. The CDR3 nucleotides read TGCGCCAGCAGTACAGGGGTGACTGAAGCTTTCTTT.

In the case of this clone: A read error may account for a junction end that differs from germline. Distinct nucleotide sequences in the sample also encode this CDR3. In nucleotides, the CDR3 is TGTGCCAGCAGTTTGATTGAGAATTCCCCCCTCCACTTT. Its protein product is CASSLIENSPLHF. The chain is built from TRBV27 and TRBJ1-6; D is undetermined. The CDR3 length is 13 residues. From germline, CDR1 is MNHEY and CDR2 SMNVEV (reference sequence).

V usage is TRBV6-1 and J usage is TRBJ2-6, with 7 nucleotides matching TRBD1. V lost 4 bases to trimming and J lost 0 bases; unmatched junction nucleotides: 0. The germline gives CDR1 MNHNS, CDR2 SASEGT. This CDR3 comprises 15 residues. DNA for the CDR3: TGTGCCAGCAGTGGACAGGGCTCTGGGGCCAACGTCCTGACTTTC. Translated: CASSGQGSGANVLTF.

The CDR3 sequence: CASSRDRDSYEQYF. The CDR3 DNA reads as TGTGCCAGCAGCCGGGACAGGGACTCCTACGAGCAGTACTTC. The chain carries TRBV6-5 and TRBJ2-7, with 9 bases that match TRBD1. V dropped 6 bases and J dropped 0; count of bases not matched to a gene: 3. Per germline, CDR1 MNHEY and CDR2 SVGAGI. This CDR3 is 14 amino acids long.

The chain combines TRBV21-1 with TRBJ1-6; the DNA was not compared with TRBD1, the D call given in the table. TRBV21-1 is an annotated pseudogene. The CDR3 is 15 residues long. In nucleotides, the CDR3 is TGTGCCAGCAGCAAACAGGGTTTGTTAAGTTCACCCCTCCACTTT. Amino acid sequence: CASSKQGLLSSPLHF.

V is TRBV29-1 and J is TRBJ2-2; 14 bases agree with TRBD2. CDR1 is SQVTM and CDR2 is ANQGSEA in the germline V gene. The CDR3 totals 16 residues. J gave up 6 bases and V 6 bases, and 9 bases lay outside the gene matches. The chain's CDR3 is CSVVRLAGGQAGELFF. CDR3 nucleotides: TGCAGCGTCGTAAGACTAGCGGGGGGGCAGGCCGGGGAGCTGTTTTTT.

The table lists this clone with a few counts. The rearrangement links TRBV5-1 to TRBJ1-2; D call uncertain. This CDR3 spans 13 amino acids. V dropped 3 bases and J dropped 5 bases, with 11 bases sitting between them. Looked up from germline, CDR1 is SGHRS and CDR2 is YFSETQ. The CDR3 bases are TGCGCCAGCAGCTATCCAGGATTTTATGGCTACACCTTC. Protein sequence: CASSYPGFYGYTF. Looking up the rest from reference TRBV5-1 and TRBJ1-2 gives the full variable domain: KAGVTQTPRYLIKTRGQQVTLSCSPISGHRSVSWYQQTPGQGLQFLFEYFSETQRNKGNFPGRFSGRQFSNSRSEMNVSTLELGDSALYLCASSYPGFYGYTFGSGTRLTVV.

As to this clone: Other nucleotide sequences in the sample specify the same CDR3. This rearrangement joins TRBV6-5 to TRBJ1-4, with D unresolved. V gave up 2 bases and J gave up 0 bases, with 7 bases separating them. This CDR3 is 15 amino acids long. Germline V gene lookup returns CDR1 MNHEY and CDR2 SVGAGI. DNA of the CDR3: TGTGCCAGCAGTTACCGAACAGCAACTAATGAAAAACTGTTTTTT. It codes for CASSYRTATNEKLFF.

The table lists this clone with many counts. The rearrangement joins TRBV7-3 to TRBJ2-1, with 11 bases identical to TRBD1. J lost 7 bases, V lost 4 bases, and 9 bases had no gene match. This CDR3 contains 16 residues. Germline V lookup: CDR1 SGHTA, CDR2 FQGTGA. Here the CDR3 DNA reads TGTGCCAGCAGCTCTAATGCGGGACAGGGGGGGAATGAGCAGTTCTTC. This gives the protein CASSSNAGQGGNEQFF.